The 27 T cell receptor beta chains in this list originate from one sample, sequenced in a study of response to subunit inactivated influenza vaccine. TCRdb recomputed calls from the RT-PCR reads with MiXCR, one row per CDR3 protein. There are hundreds of thousands of distinct CDR3 sequences in the sample; approximately 7.7% occur only once, and 13% lies in the top ten. Sequences were derived from PBMCs from blood, sampled around 25 months after vaccination. The receptors derive from a man between 50 and 75 years old who received an inactivated influenza vaccine.

This sequence joins TRBV2 and TRBJ1-3; D gene uncertain. Between the trimmed V and J ends, which lost 6 bases and 0 bases, there was a span of 9 bases. The CDR3 has 14 residues. Germline assignment: CDR1 SNHLY and CDR2 FYNNEI. The CDR3 here is CASSPSGSGNTIYF. The CDR3 bases are TGTGCCAGCAGCCCCTCGGGCTCTGGAAACACCATATATTTT.

The rearrangement joins TRBV18 to TRBJ2-1, with TRBD2 identical over 10 bases. The V and J ends lost 0 bases and 8 bases, in that order; junction bases with no gene match: 4. This CDR3 contains 15 residues. Germline CDR1 is KGHSH and CDR2 is LQKENI. The CDR3 loop reads CASSPPGTSDHEQFF. The DNA for the CDR3 is TGTGCCAGCTCACCACCGGGGACTAGCGACCATGAGCAGTTCTTC.

At least ten counts were recorded for this clonotype. The chain has TRBV11-2 and TRBJ1-2; D remains unclear. Germline CDR1 reads SGHAT; CDR2 reads FQNNGV. This CDR3 has 15 amino acids. V lost 2 bases to trimming and J lost 7 bases, with 17 bases between them. The CDR3 reads CASSLSDIMAGGYTF. The DNA of the CDR3 is TGTGCCAGCAGCTTATCCGACATTATGGCAGGTGGCTACACCTTC.

This clonotype was counted a few times. The chain uses TRBV7-2 and TRBJ2-7; the D is unclear. The CDR3 sequence is 16 residues long. The germline CDR1 and CDR2 sequences are SGHTA and FQGNSA. The V and J ends lost 5 bases and 7 bases respectively, with 24 bases between them. CDR3 sequence reads: CASSPTIVHRSMEQYF. CDR3 nucleotide sequence: TGTGCCAGCAGCCCCACGATCGTCCACCGGTCAATGGAGCAGTACTTC.

This clonotype was picked up a small number of times. The J gene is TRBJ2-5, the V gene TRBV3-1, with 14 bases aligning to TRBD2. V was clipped by 4 bases and J by 4 bases; unmatched bases: 14. CDR3 length: 19 residues. CDR1 is LGHDT and CDR2 is YNNKEL in the germline V gene (reference sequence). CDR3 sequence reads: CASSPQIGTSGRSGETQYF. CDR3 DNA sequence: TGTGCCAGCAGCCCTCAGATTGGGACTAGCGGGAGATCGGGAGAGACCCAGTACTTC.

Many counts were recorded for this clonotype. The rearrangement joins TRBV7-9 to TRBJ1-1; D remains unclear. The CDR3 sequence is 14 residues long. Trimming pared 2 bases from V and 0 bases from J, leaving 7 bases between. CDR1 is SEHNR and CDR2 is FQNEAQ in the germline V gene (reference sequence). Written as DNA, the CDR3 is TGTGCCAGCAGCTTATCATCGGTGAACACTGAAGCTTTCTTT. This codes for CASSLSSVNTEAFF.

This clonotype was recorded many times. J is TRBJ2-2 and V is TRBV5-1; D perhaps matches TRBD2 (6 bases). V was shortened by 5 bases and J by 6 bases, with 11 bases between the two germline ends. CDR1 and CDR2 from the germline V gene are SGHRS and YFSETQ. The CDR3 covers 13 residues. As DNA, the CDR3 is TGCGCCAGCAGGGACTACCAGGCCGGGGAGCTGTTTTTT. Encoded protein: CASRDYQAGELFF. Based on the CDR3 plus reference TRBV5-1 and TRBJ2-2, the full variable domain is KAGVTQTPRYLIKTRGQQVTLSCSPISGHRSVSWYQQTPGQGLQFLFEYFSETQRNKGNFPGRFSGRQFSNSRSEMNVSTLELGDSALYLCASRDYQAGELFFGEGSRLTVL.

This clonotype was recorded at least ten times. The V call is TRBV20-1, the J call TRBJ2-7; D remains unclear. V was clipped by 3 bases and J by 3 bases, with 6 bases between them. The length of the CDR3 is 11 residues. Germline V gene data show CDR1 as DFQATT and CDR2 as SNEGSKA (reference sequence). The CDR3 DNA follows: TGCAGTGCTAGGGAAGACTACGAGCAGTACTTC. Translated, it gives CSAREDYEQYF.

The V gene is TRBV4-2, the J gene TRBJ1-1, with 7 bases fitting TRBD1. V shed 2 bases and J 6 bases; nucleotides not matched to a gene: 12. Germline loops: CDR1 LGHNA, CDR2 YNFKEQ. The CDR3 consists of 16 residues. In DNA form, the CDR3 reads TGTGCCAGCAGCCAACCAAACAGGGGCCGCGGGGCTGAAGCTTTCTTT. Translating gives CASSQPNRGRGAEAFF.

The sample holds one count of this clonotype. One junction end disagrees with the germline gene, perhaps due to a read error. The V call is TRBV11-2, the J call TRBJ2-5, with D perhaps matching TRBD1 (6 bases). CDR3 length: 18 amino acids. Germline CDR1 reads SGHAT; CDR2 reads FQNNGV. CDR3 sequence reads: CAGSAPGHPPLYQETQYF. The CDR3 DNA is TGTGCCGGCAGCGCCCCGGGACACCCTCCCCTGTACCAAGAGACCCAGTACTTC. Looking up the rest from reference TRBV11-2 and TRBJ2-5 gives the full variable domain: EAGVAQSPRYKIIEKRQSVAFWCNPISGHATLYWYQQILGQGPKLLIQFQNNGVVDDSQLPKDRFSAERLKGVDSTLKIQPAKLEDSAVYLCAGSAPGHPPLYQETQYFGPGTRLLVL.

This clonotype was recorded at least ten times. This chain connects TRBV7-9 to TRBJ2-4; D is undetermined. V gave up 5 bases and J gave up 6 bases, with 14 bases separating them. The CDR3 runs to 14 residues. Germline V gene lookup returns CDR1 SEHNR and CDR2 FQNEAQ (reference sequence). CDR3 loop: CASSGELTRNIQYF. CDR3 DNA sequence: TGTGCCAGCAGCGGGGAACTAACCAGAAACATTCAGTACTTC.

This clonotype was observed a few times. This chain connects TRBV5-4 to TRBJ2-3; D is ambiguous. This CDR3 comprises 13 residues. Per the germline V gene, CDR1 is SGHNT and CDR2 is YYREEE (reference sequence). The V end was cut by 2 bases, the J end by 4 bases, with 8 bases between. The CDR3 region is CASSLKFADTQYF. Here the CDR3 DNA reads TGTGCCAGCAGCTTAAAGTTTGCAGATACGCAGTATTTT. Full variable domain (outside the CDR3, taken from reference TRBV5-4 and TRBJ2-3): ETGVTQSPTHLIKTRGQQVTLRCSSQSGHNTVSWYQQALGQGPQFIFQYYREEENGRGNFPPRFSGLQFPNYSSELNVNALELDDSALYLCASSLKFADTQYFGPGTRLTVL.

The gene calls are TRBV12-3 or TRBV12-4 and TRBJ1-4; 9 nucleotides align to TRBD1. The V gene end was trimmed by 7 bases and the J gene end by 8 bases; junction bases not matched to a gene: 14. The CDR3 consists of 16 residues. The CDR3, as DNA: TGTGCCAGCACTCCCCATACAGGGGGCGCGGGCGAAAAACTGTTTTTT. It specifies CASTPHTGGAGEKLFF.

The rearrangement joins TRBV27 to TRBJ2-2; 7 bases are a match to TRBD1. This CDR3 spans 16 amino acids. CDR1 MNHEY and CDR2 SMNVEV come from the germline V gene (reference sequence). V lost 6 bases, J lost 1 base, and 8 bases stayed unmatched. CDR3 nucleotides: TGTGCCAGCAGAAGGACAGGTTGGGGGAACACCGGGGAGCTGTTTTTT. Amino acid sequence: CASRRTGWGNTGELFF.

This clonotype came up a few times. The chain employs TRBV6-2 or TRBV6-3 and TRBJ2-2, with 14 nucleotides matching TRBD2. This CDR3 is 20 amino acids long. Germline V gene lookup returns CDR1 MNHEY and CDR2 SVGEGT. V was clipped by 5 bases and J by 9 bases; unmatched bases: 20. The CDR3 nucleotides read TGTGCCAGCAGTCCTGCGCCGCAGTCCGGGACTAGCGGGAGATCCCGGGAGCTGTTTTTT. Translated: CASSPAPQSGTSGRSRELFF.

This clonotype was observed a few times. The J gene is TRBJ2-3, the V gene TRBV7-2, with D maybe TRBD1 (5 bases). The V end was cut by 4 bases, the J end by 10 bases, with 21 bases between. The CDR3 totals 15 residues. CDR1 and CDR2 (germline): SGHTA, FQGNSA. Written as DNA, the CDR3 is TGTGCCAGCAGCTCGAGCAGGGCCCCGACCGTGGCGCAGTATTTT. This codes for CASSSSRAPTVAQYF.

The chain employs TRBV29-1 and TRBJ2-1, with D perhaps matching TRBD1 (5 bases). This CDR3 spans 12 amino acids. V lost 3 bases, J lost 6 bases, and 9 bases lay in between. Germline CDR1 and CDR2: SQVTM and ANQGSEA. The CDR3 DNA sequence: TGCAGCGTTGAGGCCAGGGTCAATGAGCAGTTCTTC. Protein: CSVEARVNEQFF.

The V call is TRBV4-2, the J call TRBJ2-7; D possibly corresponds to TRBD1 (6 bases). The CDR3 has 15 residues. Germline loops: CDR1 LGHNA, CDR2 YNFKEQ. The V end lost 0 bases, the J end lost 4 bases, and 13 bases lay between the germline ends. CDR3 sequence (DNA): TGTGCCAGCAGCCAAGAACAGGGCCTGGGATACGAGCAGTACTTC. As protein: CASSQEQGLGYEQYF.

This clonotype was counted between two and nine times. The rearrangement uses TRBV4-2 and TRBJ2-3, with 13 positions matching TRBD2. Trimming removed 4 bases from V and 0 bases from J; junction bases left unmatched: 7. The CDR3 loop spans 18 amino acids. In germline, CDR1 is LGHNA, CDR2 YNFKEQ. CDR3 protein: CASSPRLAGGPSTDTQYF. CDR3 DNA: TGTGCCAGCAGCCCAAGACTAGCGGGGGGCCCTAGCACAGATACGCAGTATTTT.

The table lists this clonotype with a few counts. The chain employs TRBV11-2 and TRBJ2-1, with D tentatively TRBD1 or TRBD2 (5 bases each). This CDR3 is 14 amino acids long. Looked up from germline, CDR1 is SGHAT and CDR2 is FQNNGV. Trimming took 1 base from V and 6 from J, leaving 10 bases between them. CDR3 in amino acids: CASSLVAGANEQFF. The CDR3 DNA reads as TGTGCCAGCAGCTTAGTCGCCGGGGCCAATGAGCAGTTCTTC.

This sequence joins TRBV3-1 and TRBJ2-2, with no clear D. V shed 0 bases and J shed 7 bases, with 3 bases lying between them. The germline V gene has CDR1 LGHDT and CDR2 YNNKEL (reference sequence). The CDR3 covers 12 residues. CDR3 bases: TGTGCCAGCAGCCAAGAGGTCGGGGAGCTGTTTTTT. Amino acids: CASSQEVGELFF.

A few counts support this clonotype. CDR3 sequence (DNA): TGCAGCGTTCGAACAGTCATGAACACTGAAGCTTTCTTT. Translated, it gives CSVRTVMNTEAFF. This chain links TRBV29-1 with TRBJ1-1; D is undetermined. This CDR3 is built from 13 residues. The germline gives CDR1 SQVTM, CDR2 ANQGSEA. Trimming shortened V by 5 bases and J by 0 bases, and 10 bases separated the two germline ends.

This clonotype has a handful of counts. The genes are TRBV20-1 and TRBJ2-7, with 7 bases matching TRBD1. This CDR3 has 13 residues. The junction had 8 bases not matched to a gene; V was cut back by 3 bases and J by 6 bases. Germline V gives CDR1 DFQATT, CDR2 SNEGSKA (reference sequence). CDR3 in DNA: TGCAGTGCTAGCAGGGACAGTGGTTTCGAGCAGTACTTC. Translation gives CSASRDSGFEQYF.

This clonotype has a count of ten or more. CDR3 amino acids: CASTPSRILNTEAFF. The CDR3 DNA reads TGTGCCAGTACCCCGAGCAGAATATTGAACACTGAAGCTTTCTTT. The chain carries TRBV19 and TRBJ1-1; D gene ambiguous. Trimming removed 7 bases from V and 0 bases from J, with 15 bases in between. CDR1 and CDR2 (germline): LNHDA, SQIVND (reference sequence). The CDR3 runs 15 residues.

The chain couples TRBV10-3 to TRBJ2-1; TRBD2 aligns across 14 bases. This CDR3 comprises 16 residues. Germline loops: CDR1 ENHRY, CDR2 SYGVKD. Trimming at V came to 7 bases and at J to 0 bases, leaving 2 bases not matched to a gene. DNA of the CDR3: TGTGCCATCACCGGACTAGCGGGAGGCTCCTACAATGAGCAGTTCTTC. Protein: CAITGLAGGSYNEQFF.

The V gene is TRBV3-1, the J gene TRBJ2-6; 7 nucleotides line up with TRBD1. The CDR3 totals 12 residues. Germline V gene data show CDR1 as LGHDT and CDR2 as YNNKEL (reference sequence). J gave up 14 bases and V 3 bases, and 4 bases lay outside the gene matches. The CDR3 bases are TGTGCCAGCAGCCAGACAGGGATAATCCTGACTTTC. Amino acids: CASSQTGIILTF.

The chain is built from TRBV7-2 and TRBJ2-3; the D gene is possibly TRBD1 (6 bases). The CDR3 sequence is 15 residues long. The germline V and J ends were trimmed by 1 base and 2 bases, with 10 bases remaining between them. In germline, CDR1 is SGHTA, CDR2 FQGNSA. CDR3 amino acids: CASSLGGHPTDTQYF. The CDR3 DNA reads TGTGCCAGCAGCTTAGGGGGACACCCCACAGATACGCAGTATTTT.